This T cell receptor (beta chain) is drawn from a study of molecular identifiers for immune sequencing clone quantification. This clonotype occurred many times. TCRdb ran MiXCR on the PCR reads and lists one entry per CDR3 protein. The table lists more than 250,000 distinct CDR3 sequences, over 20% of them singletons. CDR1 is SEHNR, CDR2 FQNEAQ, per germline (reference sequence). This CDR3 contains 15 residues. V lost 5 bases, J lost 5 bases, and 8 bases stayed unmatched. Sequencing was done on a sample of naive CD8+ T cells from blood, with Jurkat cell RNA spiked in. As to subset: FACS-sorted CD8+CD4-CCR7+CD45RA+ naive T cells. This TCR derives from a human donor in good health. Some libraries in this study had Jurkat cell RNA spiked in. The V and J genes are TRBV7-9 and TRBJ2-5; the match to TRBD1 covers 10 bases. CDR3: CASSQRQGAWETQYF. Here the CDR3 DNA reads TGTGCCAGCAGCCAACGACAGGGGGCTTGGGAGACCCAGTACTTC.